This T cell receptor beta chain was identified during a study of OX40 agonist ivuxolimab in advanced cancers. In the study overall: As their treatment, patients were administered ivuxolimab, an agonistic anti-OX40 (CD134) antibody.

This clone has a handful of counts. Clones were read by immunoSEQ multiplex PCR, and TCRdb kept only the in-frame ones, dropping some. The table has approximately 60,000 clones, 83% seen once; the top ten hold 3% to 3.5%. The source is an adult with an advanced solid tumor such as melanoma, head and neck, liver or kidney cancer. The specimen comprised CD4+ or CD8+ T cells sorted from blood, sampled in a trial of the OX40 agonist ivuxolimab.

CDR3 amino acids: CASSLATSGYYEQYF. CDR3 in DNA: TGTGCCAGCAGCTTAGCGACTAGCGGGTACTACGAGCAGTACTTC. This chain joins TRBV7-6 and TRBJ2-7; 10 bases are shared with TRBD2. With V trimmed by 0 bases and J by 3 bases, 2 bases remained unmatched. The V gene's germline CDR1 is SGHVS and CDR2 FNYEAQ. The CDR3 consists of 15 residues.